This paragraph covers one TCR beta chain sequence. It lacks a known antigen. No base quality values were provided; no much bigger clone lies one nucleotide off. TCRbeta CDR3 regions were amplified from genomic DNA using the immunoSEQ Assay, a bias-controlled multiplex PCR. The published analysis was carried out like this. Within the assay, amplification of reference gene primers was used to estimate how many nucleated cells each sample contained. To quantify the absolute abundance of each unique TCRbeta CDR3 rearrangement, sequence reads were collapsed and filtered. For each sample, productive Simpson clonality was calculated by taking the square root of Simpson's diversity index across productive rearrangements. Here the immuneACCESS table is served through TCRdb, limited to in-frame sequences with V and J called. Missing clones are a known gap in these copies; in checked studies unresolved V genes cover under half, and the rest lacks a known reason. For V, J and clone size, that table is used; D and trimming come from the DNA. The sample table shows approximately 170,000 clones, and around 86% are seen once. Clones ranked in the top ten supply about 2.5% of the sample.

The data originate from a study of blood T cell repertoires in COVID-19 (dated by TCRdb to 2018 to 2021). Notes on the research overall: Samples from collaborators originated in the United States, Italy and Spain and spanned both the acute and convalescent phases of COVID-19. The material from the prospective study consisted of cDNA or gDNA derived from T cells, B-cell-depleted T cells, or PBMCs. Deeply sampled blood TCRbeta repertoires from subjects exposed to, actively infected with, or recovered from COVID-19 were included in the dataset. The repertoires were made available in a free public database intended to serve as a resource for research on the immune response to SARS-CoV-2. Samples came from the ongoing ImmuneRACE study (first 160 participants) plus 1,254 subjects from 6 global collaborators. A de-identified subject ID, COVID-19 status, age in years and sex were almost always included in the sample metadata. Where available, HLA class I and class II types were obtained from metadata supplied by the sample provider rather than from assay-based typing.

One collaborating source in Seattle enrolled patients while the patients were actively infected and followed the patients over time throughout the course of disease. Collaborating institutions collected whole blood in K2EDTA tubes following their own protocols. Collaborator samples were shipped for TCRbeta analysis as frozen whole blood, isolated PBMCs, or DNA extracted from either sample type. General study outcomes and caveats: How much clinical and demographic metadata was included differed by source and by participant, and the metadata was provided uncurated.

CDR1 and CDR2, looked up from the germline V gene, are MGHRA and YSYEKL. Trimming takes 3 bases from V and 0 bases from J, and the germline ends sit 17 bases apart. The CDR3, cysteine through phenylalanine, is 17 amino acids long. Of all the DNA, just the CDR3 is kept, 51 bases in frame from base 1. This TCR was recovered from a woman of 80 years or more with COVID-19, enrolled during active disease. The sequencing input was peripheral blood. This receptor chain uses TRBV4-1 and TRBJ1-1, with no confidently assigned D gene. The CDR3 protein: CASSHRAVEGMNTEAFF. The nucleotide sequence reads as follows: TGCGCCAGCAGCCACCGGGCAGTGGAGGGCATGAACACTGAAGCTTTCTTT.